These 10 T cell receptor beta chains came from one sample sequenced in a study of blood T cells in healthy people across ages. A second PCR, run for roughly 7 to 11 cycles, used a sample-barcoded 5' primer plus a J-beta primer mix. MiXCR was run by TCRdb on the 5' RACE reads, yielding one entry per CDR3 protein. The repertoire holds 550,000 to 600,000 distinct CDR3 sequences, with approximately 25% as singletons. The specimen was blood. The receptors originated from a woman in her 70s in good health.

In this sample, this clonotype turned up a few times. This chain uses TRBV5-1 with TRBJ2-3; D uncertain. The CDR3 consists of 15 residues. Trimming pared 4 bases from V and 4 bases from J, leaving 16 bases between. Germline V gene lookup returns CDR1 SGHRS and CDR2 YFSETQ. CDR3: CASSGRTELPDTQYF. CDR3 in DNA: TGCGCCAGCAGCGGTAGAACAGAGCTCCCAGATACGCAGTATTTT.

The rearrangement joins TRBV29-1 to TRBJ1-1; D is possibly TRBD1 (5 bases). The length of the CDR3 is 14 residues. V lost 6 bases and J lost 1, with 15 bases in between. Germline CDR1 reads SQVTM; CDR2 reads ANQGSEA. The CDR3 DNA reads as TGCAGCGTCCGACTCCAGGGATCGAACACTGAAGCTTTCTTT. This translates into CSVRLQGSNTEAFF.

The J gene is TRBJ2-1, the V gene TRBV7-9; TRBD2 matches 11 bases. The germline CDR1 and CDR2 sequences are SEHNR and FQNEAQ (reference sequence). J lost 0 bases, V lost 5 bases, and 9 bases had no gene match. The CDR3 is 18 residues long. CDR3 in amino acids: CASSPGTSGRSSYNEQFF. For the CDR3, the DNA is TGTGCCAGCAGCCCCGGGACTAGCGGAAGGAGCTCCTACAATGAGCAGTTCTTC.

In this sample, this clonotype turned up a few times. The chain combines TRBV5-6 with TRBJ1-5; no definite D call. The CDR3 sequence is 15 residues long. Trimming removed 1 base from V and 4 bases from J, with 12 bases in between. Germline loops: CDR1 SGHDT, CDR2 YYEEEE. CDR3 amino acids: CASSLRWSGNQPQHF. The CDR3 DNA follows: TGTGCCAGCAGCTTGAGGTGGTCAGGTAATCAGCCCCAGCATTTT.

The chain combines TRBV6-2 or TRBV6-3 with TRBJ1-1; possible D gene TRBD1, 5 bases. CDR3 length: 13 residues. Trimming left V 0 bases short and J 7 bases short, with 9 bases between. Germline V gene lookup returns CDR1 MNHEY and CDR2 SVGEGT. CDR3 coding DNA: TGTGCCAGCAGTTACTCGAAAAGGGGTGAAGCTTTCTTT. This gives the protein CASSYSKRGEAFF.

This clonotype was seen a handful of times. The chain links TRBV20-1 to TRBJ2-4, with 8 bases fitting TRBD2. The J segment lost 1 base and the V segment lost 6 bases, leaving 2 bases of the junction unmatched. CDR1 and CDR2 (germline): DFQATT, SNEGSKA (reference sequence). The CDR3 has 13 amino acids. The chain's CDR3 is CSAGRGAKNIQYF. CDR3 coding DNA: TGCAGTGCCGGGAGGGGGGCCAAAAACATTCAGTACTTC.

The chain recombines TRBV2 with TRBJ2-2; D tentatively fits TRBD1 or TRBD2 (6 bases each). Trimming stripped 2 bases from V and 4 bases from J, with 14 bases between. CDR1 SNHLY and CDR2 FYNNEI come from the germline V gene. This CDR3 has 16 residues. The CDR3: CASSERTGAGTGELFF. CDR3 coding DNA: TGTGCCAGCAGTGAACGAACGGGGGCGGGCACCGGGGAGCTGTTTTTT.

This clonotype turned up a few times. CDR3 DNA: TGCAGCGTTGAAGTCACAGGGGGCAACACAGATACGCAGTATTTT. It encodes CSVEVTGGNTDTQYF. This chain links TRBV29-1 with TRBJ2-3; 9 bases line up with TRBD1. J was trimmed by 2 bases and V by 1 base; bases with no gene match: 4. CDR1 is SQVTM and CDR2 is ANQGSEA in the germline V gene. This CDR3 spans 15 amino acids.

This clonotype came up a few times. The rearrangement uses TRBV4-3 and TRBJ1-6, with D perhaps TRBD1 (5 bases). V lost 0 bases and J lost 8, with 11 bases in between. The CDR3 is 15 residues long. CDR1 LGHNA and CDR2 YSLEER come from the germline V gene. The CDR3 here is CASSQELRVDSPLHF. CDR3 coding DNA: TGCGCCAGCAGCCAAGAGCTCAGGGTGGATTCACCCCTCCACTTT.

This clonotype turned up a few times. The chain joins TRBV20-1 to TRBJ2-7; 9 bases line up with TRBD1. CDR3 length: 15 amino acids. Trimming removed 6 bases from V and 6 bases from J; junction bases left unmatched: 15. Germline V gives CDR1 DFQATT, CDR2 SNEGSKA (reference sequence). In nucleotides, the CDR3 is TGCAGTGCCAGGGGACAGGGTGTTCCTAGTAGCGAGCAGTACTTC. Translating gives CSARGQGVPSSEQYF.